The 29 T cell receptor beta chains presented below share a single source sample, sequenced in a study of cytomegalovirus exposure and HLA in healthy donors. With 60 Vbeta and 13 Jbeta primers, the PCR was carried out. Some clones are missing from TCRdb's copy, which holds only in-frame ones; the method was immunoSEQ multiplex PCR. The table counts about 210,000 clones; about 1% lies in the top ten. Sequenced: PBMCs. Receptors originate from a woman in her 30s in good health and CMV-seropositive.

This chain joins TRBV2 and TRBJ2-3, with a tentative D call TRBD1 (6 bases). CDR1 and CDR2 (germline): SNHLY, FYNNEI. Trimming removed 6 bases at V and 3 bases at J, with 10 bases between. CDR3 length: 13 amino acids. This CDR3 reads CASSYRETDTQYF. In nucleotides, the CDR3 is TGTGCCAGCAGCTACAGGGAAACAGATACGCAGTATTTT.

The genes are TRBV9 and TRBJ2-2; D might be TRBD2 (6 bases). Trimming stripped 5 bases from V and 1 base from J, with 9 bases between. The CDR3 is 14 amino acids. Germline CDR1 reads SGDLS; CDR2 reads YYNGEE. CDR3 sequence: CASRWGENTGELFF. The CDR3 coding sequence is TGTGCCAGCAGGTGGGGGGAGAACACCGGGGAGCTGTTTTTT.

The chain links TRBV6-1 to TRBJ1-5, with 10 nucleotides matching TRBD1. Germline CDR1 and CDR2: MNHNS and SASEGT. V shed 6 bases and J 6 bases; nucleotides not matched to a gene: 2. CDR3 length: 13 residues. The CDR3 sequence: CASRGQGGQPQHF. CDR3 DNA: TGTGCCAGCAGAGGACAGGGGGGTCAGCCCCAGCATTTT.

V is TRBV19 and J is TRBJ2-5, with 11 bases aligning to TRBD1. The V segment lost 4 bases and the J segment 4 bases; nucleotides outside the gene matches: 8. This CDR3 region has 16 residues. In germline, CDR1 is LNHDA, CDR2 SQIVND (reference sequence). CDR3 nucleotides: TGTGCCAGTAGTAAGGGACAGGGGGTGCCTCCAGAGACCCAGTACTTC. Translated: CASSKGQGVPPETQYF. The full variable domain, its missing parts supplied by reference TRBV19 and TRBJ2-5, is DGGITQSPKYLFRKEGQNVTLSCEQNLNHDAMYWYRQDPGQGLRLIYYSQIVNDFQKGDIAEGYSVSREKKESFPLTVTSAQKNPTAFYLCASSKGQGVPPETQYFGPGTRLLVL.

The CDR3 loop is CASQGFHGYTF. The DNA for the CDR3 is TGTGCCAGTCAGGGGTTTCACGGCTACACCTTC. J is TRBJ1-2 and V is TRBV19; weak D call: TRBD1 (6 bases). The CDR3 covers 11 residues. CDR1 and CDR2 from the germline V gene are LNHDA and SQIVND (reference sequence). V gave up 8 bases and J gave up 8 bases, with 12 bases separating them.

The chain carries TRBV2 and TRBJ2-2; perhaps TRBD1 as D (6 bases). Trimming removed 2 bases at V and 6 bases at J, with 13 bases between. There are 15 residues in the CDR3. Germline V CDR1 and CDR2: SNHLY, FYNNEI. As DNA, the CDR3 is TGTGCCAGCAGTGAAAGGGGGTTTGGGGCCGGGGAGCTGTTTTTT. This translates into CASSERGFGAGELFF.

The chain is built from TRBV9 and TRBJ2-7; possible D gene TRBD1, 6 bases. This CDR3 spans 15 amino acids. CDR1 is SGDLS and CDR2 is YYNGEE in the germline V gene. V was cut by 4 bases and J by 1 base, with 15 bases left in between. CDR3 nucleotide sequence: TGTGCCAGCAGCCAAGCCCCAGGGGAGTCCTACGAGCAGTACTTC. Its translation is CASSQAPGESYEQYF.

This sequence joins TRBV30 and TRBJ2-7; 9 bases line up with TRBD1. The CDR3 loop spans 12 amino acids. V lost 5 bases to trimming and J lost 2 bases; unmatched junction nucleotides: 1. In germline, CDR1 is GTSNPN, CDR2 SVGIG (reference sequence). CDR3: CAWDRGAYEQYF. DNA of the CDR3: TGTGCCTGGGACAGGGGGGCCTACGAGCAGTACTTC.

V is TRBV14 and J is TRBJ2-7; D possibly corresponds to TRBD1 (6 bases). The V end lost 4 bases, the J end lost 6 bases, and 16 bases lay between the germline ends. This CDR3 contains 14 residues. Germline V gene lookup returns CDR1 SGHDN and CDR2 FVKESK. The CDR3 here is CASSLDREVVEQYF. CDR3 sequence (DNA): TGTGCCAGCAGCCTGGACAGAGAAGTGGTCGAGCAGTACTTC.

The V call is TRBV5-6, the J call TRBJ2-3; maybe TRBD1 (5 bases). CDR1 is SGHDT, CDR2 YYEEEE, per germline. CDR3 size: 12 residues. V was clipped by 3 bases and J by 4 bases, with 6 bases between them. In nucleotides, the CDR3 is TGTGCCAGCAGCTGGGGCGCAGATACGCAGTATTTT. It specifies CASSWGADTQYF.

The V and J genes are TRBV25-1 and TRBJ2-7, with D possibly matching TRBD1 (6 bases). This CDR3 contains 15 residues. V was cut by 2 bases and J by 2 bases, with 13 bases left in between. Per the germline V gene, CDR1 is MGHDK and CDR2 is SYGVNS. This CDR3 reads CASSEAAAGAYEQYF. The DNA of the CDR3 is TGTGCCAGCAGTGAAGCGGCTGCAGGGGCCTACGAGCAGTACTTC.

The chain is built from TRBV28 and TRBJ1-1; D gene ambiguous. The CDR3 contains 17 residues. Per the germline V gene, CDR1 is MDHEN and CDR2 is SYDVKM. Trimming left V 7 bases short and J 3 bases short, with 24 bases between. This CDR3 is CASTWRSLSRAYTEAFF. Written as DNA, the CDR3 is TGTGCCAGCACATGGCGGTCTTTGTCGAGGGCGTACACTGAAGCTTTCTTT. Combining the CDR3 with reference TRBV28 and TRBJ1-1 gives the whole variable domain DVKVTQSSRYLVKRTGEKVFLECVQDMDHENMFWYRQDPGLGLRLIYFSYDVKMKEKGDIPEGYSVSREKKERFSLILESASTNQTSMYLCASTWRSLSRAYTEAFFGQGTRLTVV.

The rearrangement joins TRBV7-9 to TRBJ2-7; the match to TRBD1 covers 10 bases. V shed 4 bases and J 5 bases; nucleotides not matched to a gene: 5. This CDR3 is built from 14 residues. Germline CDR1 SEHNR, CDR2 FQNEAQ (reference sequence). CDR3 nucleotides: TGTGCCAGCAGCTCGGACAGGGGGAGCCACGAGCAGTACTTC. Protein: CASSSDRGSHEQYF.

The chain recombines TRBV9 with TRBJ2-7; 8 bases agree with TRBD1. The CDR3 runs to 21 residues. Germline V lookup: CDR1 SGDLS, CDR2 YYNGEE. V was clipped by 3 bases and J by 4 bases; unmatched bases: 27. This CDR3 reads CASSEGTFSGSQGAQAYEQYF. CDR3 sequence (DNA): TGTGCCAGCAGCGAGGGGACTTTTTCGGGTTCCCAGGGGGCCCAGGCGTACGAGCAGTACTTC.

The chain employs TRBV30 and TRBJ1-2, with TRBD1 identical over 11 bases. CDR1 and CDR2 (germline): GTSNPN, SVGIG (reference sequence). J gave up 10 bases and V 0 bases, and 7 bases lay outside the gene matches. This CDR3 comprises 14 residues. DNA for the CDR3: TGTGCCTGGAGTGTACTTGGGGACAGGGGGATCTACACCTTC. This codes for CAWSVLGDRGIYTF.

The rearrangement links TRBV30 to TRBJ1-2; 10 bases match TRBD1. This CDR3 comprises 14 residues. CDR1 is GTSNPN, CDR2 SVGIG, per germline (reference sequence). The V gene end was trimmed by 2 bases and the J gene end by 10 bases; junction bases not matched to a gene: 10. For the CDR3, the DNA is TGTGCCTGGAGTCGAGCGAGACAGGGGGCTTTCTACACCTTC. Protein: CAWSRARQGAFYTF.

This chain uses TRBV18 with TRBJ1-5, with D possibly TRBD1 on 6 matching bases. CDR1 and CDR2 (germline): KGHSH, LQKENI. The CDR3 runs 15 residues. V lost 1 base, J lost 2 bases, and 9 bases lay in between. CDR3 residues: CASSPQGDGNQPQHF. In DNA form, the CDR3 reads TGTGCCAGCTCACCACAGGGGGATGGCAATCAGCCCCAGCATTTT.

This chain connects TRBV6-1 to TRBJ2-1, with 8 nucleotides matching TRBD2. Unmatched junction bases numbered 7, after V lost 2 bases and J lost 4 bases. The CDR3 is 16 amino acids. Germline V gene data show CDR1 as MNHNS and CDR2 as SASEGT. The CDR3 loop reads CASSELWRGAYNEQFF. The CDR3 DNA reads TGTGCCAGCAGTGAATTATGGCGGGGGGCTTACAATGAGCAGTTCTTC.

The V gene is TRBV4-1, the J gene TRBJ1-4; the match to TRBD1 covers 7 bases. The CDR3 length is 15 residues. V shed 5 bases, J shed 8 bases, and the junction held 11 bases outside the gene matches. The germline CDR1 and CDR2 sequences are MGHRA and YSYEKL. CDR3 coding DNA: TGCGCCAGCAGCAACCCCGAGACAGGGTTCGAAAAACTGTTTTTT. Its translation: CASSNPETGFEKLFF.

A word on this clone: The sample has other DNA sequences that encode this CDR3 too. J is TRBJ2-7 and V is TRBV7-9; 7 positions match TRBD2. Germline values: CDR1 SEHNR, CDR2 FQNEAQ (reference sequence). V lost 4 bases, J lost 0 bases, and 3 bases stayed unmatched. The CDR3 spans 14 residues. This CDR3 reads CASSSGGSSYEQYF. For the CDR3, the DNA is TGTGCCAGCAGCTCCGGGGGGTCCTCCTACGAGCAGTACTTC.

Points on this clone: The sample carries other DNA sequences with the same CDR3. The chain uses TRBV28 and TRBJ2-7; 9 nucleotides agree with TRBD1. There are 14 residues in the CDR3. V trimming: 4 bases; J trimming: 3 bases; junction bases outside the gene matches: 4. The V gene's germline CDR1 is MDHEN and CDR2 SYDVKM. CDR3 in DNA: TGTGCCAGCAGTTCTCCGGGACAGGGCTACGAGCAGTACTTC. This codes for CASSSPGQGYEQYF.

The rearrangement uses TRBV4-3 and TRBJ2-1; 14 positions agree with TRBD2. Germline CDR1 and CDR2: LGHNA and YSLEER. The ends lost 8 bases at V and 6 bases at J; junction bases unmatched: 3. There are 14 residues in the CDR3. CDR3 nucleotide sequence: TGCGCCAGCTCCGGGACTAGCGGGAGCAATGAGCAGTTCTTC. This codes for CASSGTSGSNEQFF.

The CDR3 nucleotides are TGTGCTTGTAGCGGGAGTGACGATACGCAGTATTTT. This sequence encodes CACSGSDDTQYF. This chain connects TRBV30 to TRBJ2-3; TRBD2 agrees at 9 bases. The CDR3 is 12 amino acids. Per the germline V gene, CDR1 is GTSNPN and CDR2 is SVGIG (reference sequence).

The chain carries TRBV27 and TRBJ2-7, with a tentative D call TRBD1 (6 bases). The CDR3 consists of 14 residues. V was clipped by 8 bases and J by 5 bases, with 19 bases between them. The germline V gene encodes CDR1 MNHEY and CDR2 SMNVEV (reference sequence). As DNA, the CDR3 is TGTGCCAGCTCCCTCGCAGGGGCGAGTCACGAGCAGTACTTC. Protein: CASSLAGASHEQYF.

The V and J genes are TRBV28 and TRBJ1-3; perhaps TRBD1 as D (5 bases). Germline V CDR1 and CDR2: MDHEN, SYDVKM. V was clipped by 6 bases and J by 0 bases, with 12 bases between them. The CDR3 covers 15 residues. In DNA, the CDR3 is TGTGCCAGCAGCCCTGACAGAGGCTCTGGAAACACCATATATTTT. Protein product: CASSPDRGSGNTIYF.

This rearrangement joins TRBV18 to TRBJ1-5, with D perhaps matching TRBD1 (5 bases). This CDR3 has 14 residues. The germline gives CDR1 KGHSH, CDR2 LQKENI. V was shortened by 0 bases and J by 4 bases, with 7 bases between the two germline ends. CDR3: CASSPPPGNQPQHF. For the CDR3, the DNA is TGTGCCAGCTCACCACCCCCAGGGAATCAGCCCCAGCATTTT.

The chain joins TRBV5-1 to TRBJ1-6; TRBD1 matches at 11 bases. Trimming took 4 bases from V and 0 from J; bases not matched to a gene: 6. Germline CDR1 reads SGHRS; CDR2 reads YFSETQ. This CDR3 region has 18 residues. The CDR3 coding sequence is TGCGCCAGCAGCCTGGGACAGGGGGGGTCCTCCTATAATTCACCCCTCCACTTT. Its protein product is CASSLGQGGSSYNSPLHF. The entire variable domain, with the rest obtained from reference TRBV5-1 and TRBJ1-6, is as follows: KAGVTQTPRYLIKTRGQQVTLSCSPISGHRSVSWYQQTPGQGLQFLFEYFSETQRNKGNFPGRFSGRQFSNSRSEMNVSTLELGDSALYLCASSLGQGGSSYNSPLHFGNGTRLTVT.

V is TRBV7-6 and J is TRBJ2-1; D is unresolved. V was trimmed by 2 bases and J by 7 bases, leaving 9 bases between them. Germline-derived CDR1 and CDR2 are SGHVS and FNYEAQ. The CDR3 is made up of 13 amino acids. As DNA, the CDR3 is TGTGCCAGCAGCTTACCCACTTATAATGAGCAGTTCTTC. It encodes CASSLPTYNEQFF.

The chain has TRBV6-4 and TRBJ1-2; 7 nucleotides match TRBD1. Germline CDR1 is MRHNA and CDR2 is SNTAGT. Germline trimming cut 5 bases from V and 2 bases from J; bases unmatched to any gene: 5. CDR3 length equals 14 residues. As DNA, the CDR3 is TGTGCCAGCAGTCCACAGGGGATGAACTATGGCTACACCTTC. Encoded protein: CASSPQGMNYGYTF.